The subject of this entry is one TCR beta chain. Only a few counts were recorded for this clone. Its antigen has not been determined. No base quality information exists; no much larger clone differs at one position. The sample belongs to a study of cytomegalovirus exposure and HLA in healthy donors (dated by TCRdb to the late 2010s). Describing the broader study: An earlier analysis of roughly 570 of the donors reported under 300 Gb of sequence data and 117 million unique TCR beta sequences obtained from approximately 180 million T cells. The later analysis used no new phenotypic data to find candidate immune exposures, relying instead on TCR beta sequences and their occurrence across donors. To decide whether each TCR beta V gene segment behaved as functional or pseudogenic, an earlier analysis of 587 of the donors relied on high-throughput TCR beta sequencing. Roughly 300 gigabases of sequencing data and roughly 81 million unique TCR sequences made up an early release that covered approximately 700 HLA-typed donors. Among over 350 genotyped donors of the cohort, an average of 235,054 unique TCR beta nucleotide sequences were sequenced per donor, roughly 20% of them non-productive. Using immunosequencing, the study profiled T cell repertoires from 666 subjects and related those repertoires to cytomegalovirus serostatus. To predict cytomegalovirus infection status, the study brought together high-throughput TCR immunosequencing, statistical association of individual TCRs with disease status, and machine learning. Both class I and class II loci were covered by HLA typing, at four-digit resolution. The genetic ancestry cluster associated with self-reported Caucasian donors included approximately 85% of the roughly 380 genotyped donors. A later analysis re-analyzed previously published TCR beta repertoires from 660 or so donors and added high-resolution HLA genotyping to study TCR occurrence patterns. All discovery cohort repertoires had been generated on a single sequencing platform. The number of typed donors differed by locus: roughly 620-630 for A, B, C, DRB1 and DQB1; roughly 510 for DQA1; fewer than 610 for DPA1; and around 470 for DPB1. A separate validation cohort of about 110 different subjects was used in addition to the approximately 670-subject first cohort. Because of strong linkage in the cohort, a few DR-DQ haplotypes were treated as single units for association and clustering. In a later genetic analysis, genome-wide SNP genotypes for about three fifths of the roughly 670 donors were used, and that subset was treated as a discovery cohort. Alongside the repertoire data, information on donor age, sex, ethnicity and CMV serostatus was compiled. The study was designed to test whether signatures of past pathogen exposure could be identified by cataloging public T cell receptors. What the study reported, not specific to this receptor: Compared with equally common non-associated chains, HLA-associated TCR beta chains in a later analysis were more clonally expanded and had lower generation probabilities. When HLA alleles, especially DR and DQ, strongly co-occurred, TCR associations were difficult to assign to individual alleles. V-gene and J-gene trimming of TCR beta chains was associated with a missense DCLRE1C variant in a later genetic analysis, and the association was replicated in an independent cohort. Most TCR sequences were seen in very few donors, while some public TCRs were found in many individuals. Some IMGT-functional V segments, including TRBV6-2 and TRBV6-3, could not be distinguished by the 87-base-pair reads and were therefore excluded. In an earlier analysis of roughly 500 of the donors, most TCR beta V segments appeared in productive rearrangements about 87% or about 30% of the time, broadly matching IMGT annotations. A later analysis found that TCR association rates varied across HLA loci, with DRB1 alleles showing the most associated TCRs and HLA-C alleles the fewest. For the cohort, immune exposure information was limited to CMV serostatus. At a false discovery rate of 0.05, a later analysis linked 16,000 or so TCR beta sequences to specific HLA alleles. It was suggested by the authors that the approach could potentially be generalized to other disease states and immunological phenotypes. In a later genetic analysis, fewer N-insertions in productive TCRs were reported among donors in an Asian-associated ancestry cluster than the approximately 710-donor mean. Sequencing depth was assumed to be roughly uniform across donors in the presence/absence analyses, though that assumption may not hold. According to a later analysis, parvovirus B19, influenza, CMV and Epstein-Barr virus appeared linked to several top co-occurrence clusters. A further reported finding was that TCR beta sequences accurately predicted the HLA-A and HLA-B alleles for most subjects in the first cohort. Linkage disequilibrium might explain the correlated functional status among segregating V segments, but an unknown experimental factor could not be ruled out. A few of the identified cytomegalovirus-associated TCR beta chains were confirmed in vitro to be specific for cytomegalovirus antigens. Because HLA typing was unavailable for some donors at each locus, only the typed subset was used in association tests. In a later analysis, most CMV-associated TCR beta chains were found to appear HLA-restricted, with HLA associations seemingly driven largely by CMV exposure. Cytomegalovirus status was reported to be diagnosed by the classifier with high specificity and sensitivity in both the original and validation cohorts. In this cohort, only TCR beta chains were sequenced, and detectable features were limited by the absence of alpha or paired-chain data. The earlier analysis of approximately 560 of the donors excluded 15 to 20 rarely observed V segments, including chromosome 9 orphons, because counts were too low. A total of roughly 160 TCR beta chains were listed by the study as associated with cytomegalovirus. The sequencing pipeline was judged likely to have produced a cluster of highly shared sequence variants as a technical artifact.

The germline V gene gives CDR1 as SGHAT and CDR2 as FQNNGV. Here V drops 2 bases and J drops 8 bases, and the junction holds 6 bases not matched to any gene. Taken from cysteine to phenylalanine, the CDR3 has 14 residues. CDR3 DNA is the only sequence kept; it has 42 bases, read in frame from the first base. The cohort comprised approximately 700 healthy bone marrow donors. At the time of sampling, all cohort members were nominally healthy, though unrecorded immune exposures were likely present. The donor was CMV seropositive and was included in the group of 250 to 300 seropositive cohort members. A peripheral blood sample was provided by each donor, and peripheral blood mononuclear cells were used for TCR beta sequencing. The Qiagen DNeasy Blood Extraction Kit was used to extract genomic DNA from the blood cell samples. To prepare the library, the immunoSEQ multiplex PCR assay was applied. For the multiplex PCR, a mixture combining 60 forward primers for TCR Vbeta segments and 13 reverse primers for TCR Jbeta segments was used. A multiplex PCR assay on genomic DNA amplified the CDR3 region of rearranged TCR beta genes. On the Illumina HiSeq System, the amplified TCR beta libraries were sequenced as 87-base-pair reads. In the original analysis: A later analysis tallied 75 million to 85 million unique TCR beta chains across the 700 or so repertoires, and some 12 million of those chains were shared by two or more donors. A nearest-neighbor algorithm error-corrected the raw reads and collapsed the reads into unique sequences, merging closely related sequences to remove PCR and sequencing errors. Alignment of CDR3 sequences to IMGT reference sequences was used to assign V, D and J gene segments. For a sequence to be retained, a match of at least six nucleotides was required to both a V gene segment and a J gene segment. Rearrangements were classified as productive when the CDR3 lacked stop codons and remained in frame with V and J, and all other rearrangements were classified as non-productive. Following IMGT convention, CDR3 was defined as the stretch from the second conserved V-encoded cysteine to the conserved J-encoded phenylalanine. The earlier analysis of fewer than 750 of the donors excluded sequences that lacked an unambiguous match to a single V gene segment. In an earlier analysis of 587 of the donors, V segments were called functional above 56.7% productive rearrangements and were called segregating when the between-donor standard deviation exceeded 5%. A statistical classification framework was built for diagnosing cytomegalovirus status from the catalog of TCR beta chain sequences. In a later analysis, TCR nucleotide sequences were compared against IMGT/GENE-DB human TR gene sequences so that V and J genes could be assigned. In a later analysis, CDR3 sequences and most-parsimonious VDJ recombination scenarios were assigned using the TCRdist pipeline. In a later analysis, each TCR beta chain was defined by its CDR3 amino acid sequence together with its V-gene family, and reads without a unique V-gene family were excluded. As a way to deal with suspected cross-contamination and a sequencing artifact, a later analysis dropped 500 to 700 nucleotide sequences that were highly shared and had low generation probability. In a later analysis, a clonal expansion index for each public chain was calculated from normalized within-repertoire ranks of inferred template counts. In a later analysis, generation probabilities were computed with a VDJ recombination model fitted to out-of-frame rearrangements, and the resulting probabilities were checked against IGoR. In a later analysis, TCR-TCR, TCR-HLA and TCR-CMV co-occurrence was scored with hypergeometric tests, and a repertoire-size bias correction was applied to TCR pairs. A later analysis estimated false discovery rates by permuting HLA or CMV assignments 20 times. In a later analysis, co-occurring TCRs were grouped with DBSCAN, and TCRdist sequence similarity was added when clustering was performed within HLA-allele-positive subsets. Repertoires with fewer than 30,000 or more than 120,000 public chains, plus five repertoires with anomalous nucleotide sharing, were excluded from co-occurrence clustering. TCRdb limited this immuneACCESS table to in-frame rearrangements with V and J called. A share of clones is missing; checked studies link under half to unresolved V genes, and the rest is unexplained. V, J and clone size are those of that table, while D and trimming were read from the DNA. The sample data list roughly 160,000 clones, and 75% to 80% of these were observed just once. Of the sample, over 12% is held by the ten largest clones.

The sequenced material came from PBMCs. The receptor was derived from a man aged 50 or older in good health and CMV-seropositive. The sequence joins TRBV11-2 to TRBJ1-2, with 9 central nucleotides matching TRBD1. The sequence in DNA is TGTGCCAGCAGCTTAACAGGGGGCGAGTGGGGCTACACCTTC. Translated, this is CASSLTGGEWGYTF.